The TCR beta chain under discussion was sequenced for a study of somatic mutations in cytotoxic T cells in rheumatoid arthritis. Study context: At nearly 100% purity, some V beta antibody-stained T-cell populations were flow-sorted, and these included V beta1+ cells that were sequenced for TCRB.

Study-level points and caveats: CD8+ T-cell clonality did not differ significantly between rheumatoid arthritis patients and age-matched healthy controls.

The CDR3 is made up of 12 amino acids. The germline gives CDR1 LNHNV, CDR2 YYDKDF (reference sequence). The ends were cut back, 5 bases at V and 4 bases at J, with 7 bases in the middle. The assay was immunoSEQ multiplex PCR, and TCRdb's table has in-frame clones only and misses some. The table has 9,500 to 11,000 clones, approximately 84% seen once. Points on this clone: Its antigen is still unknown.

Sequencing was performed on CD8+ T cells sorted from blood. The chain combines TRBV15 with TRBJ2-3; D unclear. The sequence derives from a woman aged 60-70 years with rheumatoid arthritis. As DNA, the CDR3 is TGTGCCACCAGCGGCTTATCAGATACGCAGTATTTT. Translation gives CATSGLSDTQYF.